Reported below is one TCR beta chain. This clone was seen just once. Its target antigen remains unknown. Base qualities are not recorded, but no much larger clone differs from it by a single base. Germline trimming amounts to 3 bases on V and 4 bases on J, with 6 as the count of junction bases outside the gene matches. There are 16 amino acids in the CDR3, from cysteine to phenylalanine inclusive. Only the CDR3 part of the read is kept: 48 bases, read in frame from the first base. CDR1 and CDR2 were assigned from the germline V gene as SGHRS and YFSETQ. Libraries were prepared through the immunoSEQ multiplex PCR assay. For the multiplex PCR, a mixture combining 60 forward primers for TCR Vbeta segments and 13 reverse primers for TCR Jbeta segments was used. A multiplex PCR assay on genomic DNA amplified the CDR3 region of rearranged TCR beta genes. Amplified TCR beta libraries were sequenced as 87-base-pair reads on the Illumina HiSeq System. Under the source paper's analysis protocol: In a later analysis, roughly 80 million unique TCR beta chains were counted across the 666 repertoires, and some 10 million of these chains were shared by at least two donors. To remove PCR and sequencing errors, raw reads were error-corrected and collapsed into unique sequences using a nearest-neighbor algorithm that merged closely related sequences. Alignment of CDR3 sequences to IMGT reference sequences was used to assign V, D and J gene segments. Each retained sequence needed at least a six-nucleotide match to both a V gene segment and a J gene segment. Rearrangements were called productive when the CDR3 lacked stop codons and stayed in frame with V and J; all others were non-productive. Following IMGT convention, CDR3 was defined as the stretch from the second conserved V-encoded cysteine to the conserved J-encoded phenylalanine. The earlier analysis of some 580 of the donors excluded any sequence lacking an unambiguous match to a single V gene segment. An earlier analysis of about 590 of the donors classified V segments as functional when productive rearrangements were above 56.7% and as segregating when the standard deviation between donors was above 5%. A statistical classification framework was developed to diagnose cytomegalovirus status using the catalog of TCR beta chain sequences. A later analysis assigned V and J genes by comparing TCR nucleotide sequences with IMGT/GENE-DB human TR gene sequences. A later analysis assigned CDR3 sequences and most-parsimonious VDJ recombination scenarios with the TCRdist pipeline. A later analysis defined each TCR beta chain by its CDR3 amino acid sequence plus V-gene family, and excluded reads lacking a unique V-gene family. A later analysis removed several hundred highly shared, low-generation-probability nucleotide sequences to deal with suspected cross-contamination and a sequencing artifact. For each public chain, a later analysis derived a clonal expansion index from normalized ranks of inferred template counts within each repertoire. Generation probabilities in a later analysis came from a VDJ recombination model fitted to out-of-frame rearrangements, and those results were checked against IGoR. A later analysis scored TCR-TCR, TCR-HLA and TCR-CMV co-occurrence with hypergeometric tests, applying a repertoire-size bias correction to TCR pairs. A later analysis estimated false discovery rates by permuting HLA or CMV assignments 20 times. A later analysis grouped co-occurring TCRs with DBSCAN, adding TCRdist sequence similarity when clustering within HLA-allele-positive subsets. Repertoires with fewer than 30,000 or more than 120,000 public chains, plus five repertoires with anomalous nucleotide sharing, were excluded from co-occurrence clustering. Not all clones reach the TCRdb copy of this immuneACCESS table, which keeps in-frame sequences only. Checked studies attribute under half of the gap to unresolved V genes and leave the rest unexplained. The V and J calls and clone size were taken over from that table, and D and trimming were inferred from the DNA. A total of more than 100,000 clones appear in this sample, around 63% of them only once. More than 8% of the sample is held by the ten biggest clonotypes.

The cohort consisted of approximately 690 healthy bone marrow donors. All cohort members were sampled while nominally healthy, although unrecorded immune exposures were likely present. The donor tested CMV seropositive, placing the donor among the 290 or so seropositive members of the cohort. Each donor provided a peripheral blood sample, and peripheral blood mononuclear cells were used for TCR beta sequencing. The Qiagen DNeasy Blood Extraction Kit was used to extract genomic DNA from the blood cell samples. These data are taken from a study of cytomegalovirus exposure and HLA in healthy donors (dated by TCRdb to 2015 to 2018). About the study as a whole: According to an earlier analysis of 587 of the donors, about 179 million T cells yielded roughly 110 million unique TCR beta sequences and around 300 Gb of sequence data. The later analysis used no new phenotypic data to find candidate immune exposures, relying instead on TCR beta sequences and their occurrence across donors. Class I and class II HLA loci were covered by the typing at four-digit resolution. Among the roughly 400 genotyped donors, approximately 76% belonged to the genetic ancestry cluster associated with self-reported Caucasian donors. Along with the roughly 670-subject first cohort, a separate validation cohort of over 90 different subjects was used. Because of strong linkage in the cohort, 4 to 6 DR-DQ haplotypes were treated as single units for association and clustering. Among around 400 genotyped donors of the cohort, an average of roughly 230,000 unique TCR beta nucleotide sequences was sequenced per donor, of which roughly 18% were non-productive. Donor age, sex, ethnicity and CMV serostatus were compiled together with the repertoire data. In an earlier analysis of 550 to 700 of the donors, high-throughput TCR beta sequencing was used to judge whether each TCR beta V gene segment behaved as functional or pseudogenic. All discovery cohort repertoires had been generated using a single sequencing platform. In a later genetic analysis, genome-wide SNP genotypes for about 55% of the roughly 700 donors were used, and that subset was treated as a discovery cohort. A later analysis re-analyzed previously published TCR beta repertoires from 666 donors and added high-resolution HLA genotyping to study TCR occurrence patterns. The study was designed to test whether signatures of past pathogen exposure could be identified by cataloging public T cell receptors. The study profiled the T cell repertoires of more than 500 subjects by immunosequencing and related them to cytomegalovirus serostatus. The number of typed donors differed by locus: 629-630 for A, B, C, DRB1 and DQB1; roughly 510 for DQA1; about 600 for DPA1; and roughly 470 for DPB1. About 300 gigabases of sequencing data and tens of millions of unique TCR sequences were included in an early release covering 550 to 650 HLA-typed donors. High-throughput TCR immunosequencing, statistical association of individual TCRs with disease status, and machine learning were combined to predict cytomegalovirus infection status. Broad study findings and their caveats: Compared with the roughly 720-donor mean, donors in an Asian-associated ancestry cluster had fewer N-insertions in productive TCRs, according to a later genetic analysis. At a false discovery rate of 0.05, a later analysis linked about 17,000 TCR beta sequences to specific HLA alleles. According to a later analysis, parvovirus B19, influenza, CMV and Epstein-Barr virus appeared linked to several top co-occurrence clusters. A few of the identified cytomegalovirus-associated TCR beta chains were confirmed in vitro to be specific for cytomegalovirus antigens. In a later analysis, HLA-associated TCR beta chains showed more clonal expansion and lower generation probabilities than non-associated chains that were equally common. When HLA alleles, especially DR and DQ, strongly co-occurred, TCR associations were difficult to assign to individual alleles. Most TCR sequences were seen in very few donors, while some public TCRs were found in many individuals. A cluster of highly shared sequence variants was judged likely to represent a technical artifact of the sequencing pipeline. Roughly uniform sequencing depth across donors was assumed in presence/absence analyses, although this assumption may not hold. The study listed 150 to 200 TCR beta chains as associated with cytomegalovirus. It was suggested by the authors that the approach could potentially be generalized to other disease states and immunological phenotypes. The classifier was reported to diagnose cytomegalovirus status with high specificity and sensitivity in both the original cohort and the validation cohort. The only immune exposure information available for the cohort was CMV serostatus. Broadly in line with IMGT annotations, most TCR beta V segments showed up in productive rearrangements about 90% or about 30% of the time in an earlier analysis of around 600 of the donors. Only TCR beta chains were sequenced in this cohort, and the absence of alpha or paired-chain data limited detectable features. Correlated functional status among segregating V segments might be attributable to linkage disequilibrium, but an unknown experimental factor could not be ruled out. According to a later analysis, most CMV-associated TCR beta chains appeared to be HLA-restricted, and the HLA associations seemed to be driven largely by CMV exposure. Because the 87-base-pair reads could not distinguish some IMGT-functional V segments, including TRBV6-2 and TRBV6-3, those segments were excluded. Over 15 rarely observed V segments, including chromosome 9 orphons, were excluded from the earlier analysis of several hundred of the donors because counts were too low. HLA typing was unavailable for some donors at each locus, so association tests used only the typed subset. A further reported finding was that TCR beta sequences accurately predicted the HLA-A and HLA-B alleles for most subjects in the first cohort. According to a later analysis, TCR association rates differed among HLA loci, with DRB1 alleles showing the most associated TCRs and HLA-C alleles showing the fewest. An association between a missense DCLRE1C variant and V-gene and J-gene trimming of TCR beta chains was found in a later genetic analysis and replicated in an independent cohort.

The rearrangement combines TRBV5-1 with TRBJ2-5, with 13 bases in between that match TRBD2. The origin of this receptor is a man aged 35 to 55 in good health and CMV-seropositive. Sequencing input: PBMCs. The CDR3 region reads CASSSGLAGAGETQYF. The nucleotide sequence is TGCGCCAGCAGCTCCGGACTAGCGGGAGCGGGAGAGACCCAGTACTTC.